Described below is a single T cell receptor (beta chain) sequence and its context. In the original workflow: Reference gene primer amplification in the assay estimated nucleated cell counts. Measured with immunoSEQ multiplex PCR; TCRdb has only the in-frame clones, and not every one. Clonal size and the V and J genes are those of that table, whereas D and trimming came from the DNA. The repertoire holds about 410,000 clones, with roughly 89% as singletons. The CDR3 spans 13 residues. V lost 4 bases, J lost 3 bases, and 10 bases lay in between. The germline V gene has CDR1 PRHDT and CDR2 FYEKMQ (reference sequence). The record originates from a study of blood T cell repertoires in COVID-19.

The chain combines TRBV13 with TRBJ2-7; D uncertain. This clonotype originated in a young woman who had recovered from COVID-19. Sequencing was performed on PBMCs or T cells enriched from blood (not recorded which). Written as DNA, the CDR3 is TGTGCCAGCAGCTCTATGCATCACTACGAGCAGTACTTC. Amino acid sequence: CASSSMHHYEQYF.